The 11 T cell receptor beta chains below were found in one sample sequenced in a study of PD-1 blockade in mismatch repair-deficient tumors. Profiled with immunoSEQ multiplex PCR; TCRdb holds only in-frame clones, not every one. Of more than 15,000 clones detected, less than 90% appear once; the ten largest clones hold around a sixth. The sequences come from PBMCs, collected before pembrolizumab treatment. The receptors come from an adult with mismatch repair-deficient cancer.

The chain links TRBV6-5 to TRBJ1-4, with TRBD1 as a possible D gene (5 bases). There are 14 residues in the CDR3. Germline CDR1 MNHEY, CDR2 SVGAGI. Trimming took 2 bases from V and 8 from J, leaving 12 bases between them. The DNA for the CDR3 is TGTGCCAGCAGTTACGGCCAGGGCTACGAAAAACTGTTTTTT. This encodes CASSYGQGYEKLFF.

A few counts support this clone. This sequence joins TRBV27 and TRBJ2-5, with D hard to call. The CDR3 loop spans 14 amino acids. Germline V gene data show CDR1 as MNHEY and CDR2 as SMNVEV (reference sequence). Trimming removed 4 bases from V and 4 bases from J, with 13 bases in between. CDR3 region: CASSSSPWVETQYF. CDR3 in DNA: TGTGCCAGCAGTTCCTCCCCGTGGGTAGAGACCCAGTACTTC.

The CDR3 bases are TGTGCCAGTAGTCCAGATCACTTAACGAACACCGGGGAGCTGTTTTTT. Translated: CASSPDHLTNTGELFF. This sequence joins TRBV19 and TRBJ2-2; D is unresolved. The germline V and J ends were trimmed by 5 bases and 0 bases, with 13 bases remaining between them. This CDR3 contains 16 residues. CDR1 is LNHDA, CDR2 SQIVND, per germline (reference sequence). Full variable domain (outside the CDR3, taken from reference TRBV19 and TRBJ2-2): DGGITQSPKYLFRKEGQNVTLSCEQNLNHDAMYWYRQDPGQGLRLIYYSQIVNDFQKGDIAEGYSVSREKKESFPLTVTSAQKNPTAFYLCASSPDHLTNTGELFFGEGSRLTVL.

This clone has only one observation. The DNA of the CDR3 is TGTGCCAGCAGCTTAGTTTCGGACGCAGCCTACGAGCAGTACTTC. It is translated as CASSLVSDAAYEQYF. The chain couples TRBV11-3 to TRBJ2-7, with unresolved D. The length of the CDR3 is 15 residues. Germline V CDR1 and CDR2: SGHNT, YENEEA. V gave up 1 base and J gave up 2 bases, with 12 bases separating them.

This clone has only a few counts. The V gene is TRBV10-3, the J gene TRBJ2-3; the match to TRBD2 covers 8 bases. The V gene's germline CDR1 is ENHRY and CDR2 SYGVKD. V was clipped by 4 bases and J by 4 bases; unmatched bases: 13. The CDR3 runs to 17 residues. The CDR3 loop reads CAISGRGGKAGADTQYF. The DNA of the CDR3 is TGTGCCATCAGTGGGAGGGGGGGCAAAGCGGGAGCAGATACGCAGTATTTT.

The J gene is TRBJ2-7, the V gene TRBV12-5; D is possibly TRBD1 or TRBD2 (6 bases each). V was cut by 7 bases and J by 2 bases, with 21 bases left in between. CDR1 is LGHNT and CDR2 is FRNRAP in the germline V gene. This CDR3 is 16 amino acids long. Here the CDR3 DNA reads TGTGCTAGTGCCGAACGAGGGGGGTTACCGCCCTACGAGCAGTACTTC. Translated, it gives CASAERGGLPPYEQYF.

In this sample, this clone turned up once. The CDR3 loop reads CASRRGPEAFF. The CDR3 DNA follows: TGTGCCAGCAGGCGGGGCCCCGAAGCTTTCTTT. The chain combines TRBV6-5 with TRBJ1-1; a weak D match, TRBD1 (5 bases). The CDR3 is 11 residues long. Germline V gives CDR1 MNHEY, CDR2 SVGAGI. With 6 bases removed from V and 8 bases from J, the gap between germline ends came to 10 bases.

This chain links TRBV4-1 with TRBJ2-7; 15 bases fit TRBD2. The CDR3 has 17 amino acids. Per germline, CDR1 MGHRA and CDR2 YSYEKL. Trimming cost V 2 bases and J 7 bases; bases outside gene matches: 9. The CDR3 nucleotides are TGCGCCAGCAGCCAATGGGGACTAGCGGGAGGAGTTGGGGAGCAGTACTTC. Its protein is CASSQWGLAGGVGEQYF.

By sample fraction, this clone is large. This chain joins TRBV27 and TRBJ2-7; D remains ambiguous. Germline CDR1 is MNHEY and CDR2 is SMNVEV (reference sequence). Trimming cost V 5 bases and J 7 bases, with 15 bases left between them. The CDR3 extends over 13 amino acids. As DNA, the CDR3 is TGTGCCAGCAGTCCTACGGTTGCTGGTGAGCAGTACTTC. It translates to CASSPTVAGEQYF.

This clone rates as medium-sized. The chain has TRBV6-1 and TRBJ1-2; D gene uncertain. Per the germline V gene, CDR1 is MNHNS and CDR2 is SASEGT. V was clipped by 3 bases and J by 8 bases, with 13 bases between them. The CDR3 runs 13 residues. The CDR3 loop reads CASSDPLNGGYTF. The DNA for the CDR3 is TGTGCCAGCAGTGACCCACTAAACGGGGGCTACACCTTC.

The chain carries TRBV19 and TRBJ2-6, with D unclear. In germline, CDR1 is LNHDA, CDR2 SQIVND (reference sequence). The CDR3 totals 18 residues. V lost 4 bases and J 0 bases, leaving 16 bases between the germline ends. CDR3 sequence reads: CASSTGRPVTSGANVLTF. The CDR3 nucleotides are TGTGCCAGTAGTACAGGACGGCCTGTCACCTCTGGGGCCAACGTCCTGACTTTC.